This TCR beta chain appears in the sequencing data of a study of patients and donors after allogeneic stem cell transplantation. This CDR3 contains 16 residues. Germline CDR1 and CDR2: SGHRS and YFSETQ. Unmatched junction bases numbered 4, after V lost 4 bases and J lost 1 base. TCRdb independently ran MiXCR on the RT-PCR reads; one entry per CDR3 protein. The sample lists 400,000 to 450,000 distinct CDR3 sequences, under 20% seen once, with around 7.2% in the top ten. The receptor comes from a human donor who was either an allogeneic HSCT recipient or a stem cell or donor lymphocyte infusion donor (not recorded which). It is not recorded whose cells these are; they may come from a transplant donor. The sample comprised blood, either unsorted or a sorted T cell fraction (not recorded which). The rearrangement joins TRBV5-1 to TRBJ2-2; 10 positions agree with TRBD2. CDR3 nucleotides: TGCGCCAGCAGCCCGGGACTAGCGAGGAACACCGGGGAGCTGTTTTTT. This translates into CASSPGLARNTGELFF.